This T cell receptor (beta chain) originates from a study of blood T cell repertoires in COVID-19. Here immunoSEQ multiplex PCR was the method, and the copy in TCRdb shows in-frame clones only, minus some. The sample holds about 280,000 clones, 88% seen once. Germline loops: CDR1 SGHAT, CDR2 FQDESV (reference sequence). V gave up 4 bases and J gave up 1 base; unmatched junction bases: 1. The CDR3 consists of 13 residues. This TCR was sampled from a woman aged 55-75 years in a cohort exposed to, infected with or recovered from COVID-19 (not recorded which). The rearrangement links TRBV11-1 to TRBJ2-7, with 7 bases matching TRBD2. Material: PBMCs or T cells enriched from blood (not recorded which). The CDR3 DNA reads TGTGCCAGCAGCTGGGGACTATCCTACGAGCAGTACTTC. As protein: CASSWGLSYEQYF.